The rows below give T cell receptor beta chains drawn from one sample of a study of T cell responses to AZD1222 COVID-19 vaccine. Sequencing was performed with immunoSEQ multiplex PCR; in TCRdb, only in-frame clones are kept and a portion is missing. The repertoire holds about 170,000 clones, with 87% as singletons. The source material was peripheral blood, sampled 28 days after the second AZD1222 dose. The receptors derive from an adult who received the AZD1222 COVID-19 vaccine. The CDR3 runs from the conserved cysteine through the conserved F or W.

TRBJ1-5 | TRBV9 | CASSANPNQPQHF
TRBJ2-1 | TRBV4-3 | CASSQALDNEQFF
TRBJ2-1 | TRBV5-8 | CASSARDRDYNEQFF
TRBJ2-3 | TRBV19 | CASSNLRLAGGVNADTQYF
TRBJ1-2 | TRBV24-1 | CATGVYGYTF
TRBJ2-3 | TRBV14 | CASSQASGGPSTDTQYF
TRBJ2-7 | TRBV7-8 | CASSPRRGGPETYEQYF
TRBJ2-2 | TRBV15 | CATSKWTGLSGELFF
TRBJ2-4 | TRBV5-6 | CASSLHPGIAKNIQYF
TRBJ2-5 | TRBV18 | CASSSGLAEETQYF
TRBJ1-5 | TRBV18 | CASSRGQGAVQPQHF
TRBJ2-3 | TRBV9 | CASSVPSGTQYF
TRBJ1-2 | TRBV29-1 | CSVEDLGGSNYGYTF
TRBJ1-6 | TRBV5-1 | CASSLAGGGNSPLHF
TRBJ2-1 | TRBV18 | CASSSSGTGLALTQFF